This T cell receptor beta chain was captured by sequencing in a study of T cells in pancreatic ductal adenocarcinoma (dated by TCRdb to about 2017). With respect to the entire study: To learn about the adaptive T-cell response arising naturally, investigators profiled where tumor-infiltrating CD8+ T cells, together with suppressive cells, were located within resected pancreatic ductal adenocarcinoma, how abundant they were, and what qualities they showed.

With respect to this clone: Its antigen remains unidentified. There are no base qualities to consult, and no much larger clone falls within one base.

Pancreatic ductal adenocarcinoma patients who had undergone surgery without neoadjuvant therapy were selected. Peripheral blood was collected in heparin tubes, and PBMCs were isolated by histopaque density gradient and cryopreserved in roughly 9.5% DMSO. Using the DNeasy Blood and Tissue Kit along with Proteinase K and RNase treatment, genomic DNA was extracted from roughly 7 PBMC specimens and 9 or 10 flash-frozen tumor specimens. Including cysteine and phenylalanine, the CDR3 has 17 amino acids. Only CDR3 DNA remains: 51 bases, in frame from the first base. Trimming removed 3 bases from V and 3 bases from J; the gene matches leave 14 bases unexplained. The CDR1 and CDR2 encoded by the germline V gene (reference sequence) are LNHNV and YYDKDF. Here is what the overall study found, with its caveats: Tumor versus blood clonality comparisons may be biased because tumors are enriched in CD45RO+ effector rather than naive T cells, biasing toward lower diversity. T-cell clonality showed no significant difference between tumor and blood, with a mean clonality of around 0.11 in tumors and around 0.067 in blood. Because inoperable disease is present at presentation in most pancreatic cancer patients, the resected cohort was biased toward the minority with early-stage disease. Blood samples had more total productive templates and 7 to 10-fold more unique clonotypes than tumor samples.

The immunoSEQ hsTCRB kit was used to amplify TCR beta CDR3 regions from genomic DNA. High-throughput TRB CDR3 sequencing was performed on an Illumina HiSeq system. The authors' analysis ran thus. The immunoSEQ software was used to analyze sequencing reads, and nonproductive sequences containing premature stops or frame-shifts were excluded. To calculate repertoire clonality, Shannon entropy was normalized by log2 of the number of unique productive sequences, and that value was subtracted from one. TCRdb provides this immuneACCESS table in a form limited to in-frame rearrangements. Some clones are lacking; in checked studies, under half of them reflect an unresolved V gene, and why the rest are absent is not known. That table is the source of V, J and clone size, and D and trimming were worked out from the DNA. Within this sample are just under 30,000 clones, with over 85% of them counted one time only. Of the sample, more than 2% is held by the ten largest clones.

The sequenced material came from PBMCs. The sequence came from a human donor with pancreatic ductal adenocarcinoma. The chain uses TRBV15 and TRBJ2-7, and 7 bases in between align with TRBD1. CDR3 reads: CATSSVTGTAIFYEQYF. The bases read TGTGCCACCAGCAGTGTTACCGGGACAGCCATTTTCTACGAGCAGTACTTC.